A selection of T cell receptor beta chains follows, all from one sample in a study of Graves' ophthalmopathy and Graves' hyperthyroidism. TCRdb re-called the multiplex PCR reads with MiXCR, one entry per CDR3 protein. The data show 620,000 or so distinct CDR3 sequences, approximately 21% seen once. The sample comprised peripheral blood. Receptor source: a woman aged 18 to 35 with stable Graves' hyperthyroidism. Some clones in this sample may be carry-over from other donors' samples. The CDR3 runs from the conserved cysteine through the conserved F or W. D genes are given only for firm matches. Clone size appears in some rows only: once, few, many, or a class for an expanded clone.

j_call,v_call,clone_size,d_call,cdr3_aa,cdr3_nt
TRBJ2-7,TRBV27,once,TRBD1,CASCRTGGHYEQYF,TGTGCCAGCTGCCGGACAGGGGGACACTACGAGCAGTACTTC
TRBJ1-3,TRBV25-1,.,TRBD1,CASSEWGRDRGNTIYF,TGTGCCAGCAGTGAATGGGGTCGGGACAGGGGAAACACCATATATTTT
TRBJ2-7,TRBV2,many,.,CASSPEEGQYEQYF,TGTGCCAGCAGTCCGGAGGAGGGTCAGTACGAGCAGTACTTC
TRBJ1-2,TRBV6-1,.,TRBD1,CASRGGQTNYGYTF,TGTGCCAGCAGGGGGGGACAGACTAACTATGGCTACACCTTC
TRBJ2-2,TRBV7-8,many,.,CASSLKDRFLDTGELFF,TGTGCCAGCAGCTTAAAGGACCGGTTTCTTGACACCGGGGAGCTGTTTTTT
TRBJ2-2,TRBV7-2,.,TRBD2,CASSFGLAATGELFF,TGTGCCAGCAGCTTCGGACTAGCGGCCACCGGGGAGCTGTTTTTT
TRBJ2-5,TRBV13,.,.,CASSLWVEETQYF,TGTGCCAGCAGCTTATGGGTCGAAGAGACCCAGTACTTC
TRBJ1-1,TRBV5-1,many,.,CASSLEAGISGTEAFF,TGCGCCAGCAGCTTGGAGGCAGGGATATCCGGGACTGAAGCTTTCTTT
TRBJ2-4,TRBV6-1,few,TRBD1,CASSEGTGEDKNVQYF,TGTGCCAGCAGTGAAGGGACAGGGGAAGACAAAAACGTTCAGTACTTC
TRBJ2-5,TRBV29-1,.,.,CSVVKQGRKETQYF,TGCAGCGTTGTAAAACAGGGTCGTAAAGAGACCCAGTACTTC
TRBJ2-7,TRBV9,.,.,CASSPGPGSYEQYF,TGTGCCAGCAGCCCTGGGCCCGGGTCCTACGAGCAGTACTTC
TRBJ2-7,TRBV9,many,TRBD2,CASSATAGGPFEQYF,TGTGCCAGCAGCGCCACAGCGGGGGGGCCGTTCGAGCAGTACTTC
TRBJ1-2,TRBV14,many,.,CASSQAGPPAYGYTF,TGTGCCAGCAGCCAAGCGGGTCCGCCAGCCTATGGCTACACCTTC
TRBJ2-4,TRBV28,many,.,CASSLGGVGGAKNIQYF,TGTGCCAGCAGTTTAGGAGGCGTGGGGGGCGCCAAAAACATTCAGTACTTC
TRBJ2-2,TRBV5-1,.,.,CASCPRNTGELFF,TGCGCCAGCTGCCCTCGGAACACCGGGGAGCTGTTTTTT
TRBJ1-1,TRBV7-6,.,.,CASSCPDTDAFF,TGTGCCAGCAGCTGCCCAGACACTGATGCTTTCTTT
TRBJ2-2,TRBV11-2,few,.,CASSPPDGLPNTGELFF,TGTGCCAGCAGCCCCCCGGACGGGCTACCGAACACCGGGGAGCTGTTTTTT
TRBJ2-5,TRBV4-3,many,TRBD1,CASSQRPGQGEETQYF,TGCGCCAGCAGCCAAAGGCCGGGACAGGGGGAAGAGACCCAGTACTTC
TRBJ2-5,TRBV9,few,TRBD2,CASSAGGGAETQYF,TGTGCCAGCAGCGCCGGCGGGGGGGCAGAGACCCAGTACTTC
TRBJ2-5,TRBV30,.,.,CAWSDYLGTQYF,TGTGCCTGGAGCGACTACCTCGGGACCCAGTACTTC
TRBJ2-5,TRBV29-1,many,.,CSGLGGAGETQYF,TGCAGCGGATTAGGGGGCGCGGGGGAGACCCAGTACTTC
TRBJ2-7,TRBV27,.,.,CASSSRLGSSYEQYF,TGTGCCAGCAGTTCCCGATTAGGGAGCTCCTACGAGCAGTACTTC
TRBJ1-2,TRBV30,.,TRBD1,CACSRDRPYGYTF,TGTGCCTGCTCTCGGGACAGGCCCTATGGCTACACCTTC
TRBJ2-5,TRBV2,.,.,CATSVLNRDTYQETQYF,TGTGCCACGTCCGTACTGAACCGGGACACCTATCAAGAGACCCAGTACTTC
TRBJ2-7,TRBV14,.,.,CASSQGFLEQYF,TGTGCCAGCAGCCAAGGATTTCTCGAGCAGTACTTC
TRBJ2-7,TRBV4-1,.,.,CASSQDTPSYEQYF,TGCGCCAGCAGCCAAGATACTCCGAGCTACGAGCAGTACTTC
TRBJ1-1,TRBV11-2,.,.,CASSPLKMNTEAFF,TGTGCCAGCAGCCCCCTCAAGATGAACACTGAAGCTTTCTTT
TRBJ1-1,TRBV5-1,many,.,CASSPGQLSMNTEAFF,TGCGCCAGCAGCCCCGGACAGCTTTCCATGAACACTGAAGCTTTCTTT
TRBJ1-1,TRBV29-1,many,TRBD1,CSVDLPETGREAFF,TGCAGCGTTGATCTGCCCGAGACAGGGAGGGAAGCTTTCTTT
TRBJ1-5,TRBV6-5,.,.,CASSYQGGMGNQPQHF,TGTGCCAGCAGTTACCAAGGTGGGATGGGCAATCAGCCCCAGCATTTT
TRBJ1-5,TRBV6-5,many,TRBD1,CASSYSDQGAGNQPQHF,TGTGCCAGCAGTTACTCAGATCAGGGGGCGGGGAATCAGCCCCAGCATTTT
TRBJ1-1,TRBV6-1,.,.,CASSPVGAEAFF,TGTGCCAGCAGCCCCGTTGGGGCGGAAGCTTTCTTT
TRBJ1-2,TRBV12-3/TRBV12-4,many,TRBD1,CASSTGGVHGYTF,TGTGCCAGCAGCACAGGGGGCGTCCATGGCTACACCTTC
TRBJ1-6,TRBV6-1,.,.,CASLIHNSPLHF,TGTGCCAGCCTGATCCATAATTCACCCCTCCACTTT
TRBJ1-2,TRBV6-5,many,.,CASSYSAVQNYGYTF,TGTGCCAGCAGTTACTCGGCAGTCCAAAACTATGGCTACACCTTC
TRBJ2-5,TRBV12-3/TRBV12-4,.,TRBD1,CASSYGTASQETQYF,TGTGCCAGCAGCTACGGGACAGCCTCACAAGAGACCCAGTACTTC
TRBJ1-1,TRBV28,many,.,CASSLFGVFGQMNTEAFF,TGTGCCAGCAGTTTATTCGGTGTTTTCGGACAGATGAACACTGAAGCTTTCTTT
TRBJ1-5,TRBV2,many,.,CASGWLNQPQHF,TGTGCCAGCGGGTGGCTCAATCAGCCCCAGCATTTT
TRBJ2-5,TRBV29-1,many,.,CSVAGLQETQYF,TGCAGCGTAGCTGGACTACAAGAGACCCAGTACTTC
TRBJ2-5,TRBV27,many,.,CASLVGEETQYF,TGTGCCAGCCTCGTTGGGGAAGAGACCCAGTACTTC
TRBJ2-7,TRBV27,many,TRBD1,CASSPRTGEQYF,TGTGCCAGCAGTCCTCGGACAGGGGAGCAGTACTTC
TRBJ2-7,TRBV20-1,many,.,CSANYRDTQYSYEQYF,TGCAGTGCTAACTACCGGGACACCCAATACTCCTACGAGCAGTACTTC
TRBJ1-1,TRBV10-3,many,.,CAISEDLRTEAFF,TGTGCCATCAGTGAGGACCTCAGGACTGAAGCTTTCTTT
TRBJ1-2,TRBV7-9,once,.,CASSSRDNYYGYTF,TGTGCCAGCAGCTCAAGGGACAACTACTATGGCTACACCTTC
TRBJ2-5,TRBV20-1,few,.,CSATPEGETQYF,TGCAGTGCTACCCCCGAGGGGGAGACCCAGTACTTC
TRBJ2-2,TRBV12-3/TRBV12-4,.,.,CASSLGKFTGTGELFF,TGTGCCAGCAGTTTGGGAAAATTTACAGGCACCGGGGAGCTGTTTTTT
TRBJ2-7,TRBV29-1,many,TRBD1,CSVGDSYEQYF,TGCAGCGTTGGGGACAGTTACGAGCAGTACTTC
TRBJ2-7,TRBV25-1,few,TRBD2,CASSRGSGRTPKQYF,TGTGCCAGCTCCCGGGGTAGCGGGAGGACCCCGAAGCAGTACTTC
TRBJ1-5,TRBV7-2,.,.,CASSLGLLPQHF,TGTGCCAGCAGCTTAGGTCTTTTGCCCCAGCATTTT
TRBJ2-2,TRBV7-3,.,.,CASSLGWGENTGELFF,TGTGCCAGCAGCTTAGGATGGGGGGAGAACACCGGGGAGCTGTTTTTT
TRBJ1-1,TRBV19,many,.,CASTSGGVGDTEAFF,TGTGCCAGTACCTCGGGGGGGGTTGGGGACACTGAAGCTTTCTTT
TRBJ2-7,TRBV7-3,.,.,CASSLAGGDAYEQYF,TGTGCCAGCAGCTTAGCAGGGGGGGACGCCTACGAGCAGTACTTC
TRBJ2-5,TRBV24-1,many,.,CATGQAGQETQYF,TGTGCCACAGGACAAGCGGGTCAAGAGACCCAGTACTTC
TRBJ1-2,TRBV6-1,.,.,CASTLRDYNYGYTF,TGTGCCAGCACCCTCCGGGACTATAACTATGGCTACACCTTC
TRBJ2-7,TRBV29-1,few,TRBD1,CSVGNPGQGARNEQYF,TGCAGCGTCGGAAATCCGGGACAGGGGGCCAGAAACGAGCAGTACTTC
TRBJ2-7,TRBV12-3/TRBV12-4,few,.,CASSFWENEQYF,TGTGCCAGCAGTTTTTGGGAGAACGAGCAGTACTTC
TRBJ1-6,TRBV13,few,.,CASSLGYLQADNSPLHF,TGTGCCAGCAGCTTAGGGTATTTACAGGCGGATAATTCACCCCTCCACTTT
TRBJ2-2,TRBV11-3,many,TRBD1,CASSTGTANTGELFF,TGTGCCAGCAGCACCGGGACAGCGAACACCGGGGAGCTGTTTTTT